A selection of T cell receptor beta chains follows, all from one sample in a study of radiation and T cells in renal cell carcinoma. TCRdb keeps only in-frame clones here, not all; method: immunoSEQ multiplex PCR. The table lists tens of thousands of clones, around 85% of them singletons. The sample consisted of blood, taken from a patient whose treatment included radiotherapy and nephrectomy. These receptors came from a man in his fifties or sixties with renal cell carcinoma. Both conserved end residues are part of each CDR3. D genes are given only for firm matches. The size of a clone is reported for some rows only, either as once, few or many, or as a class for expanded clones.

J: TRBJ2-2; D: .; size: .; V: TRBV5-4; DNA: TGTGCCAGCAGCTTGGTCGCAGGAGAGCTGTTTTTT; CDR3: CASSLVAGELFF
J: TRBJ2-7; D: TRBD2; size: .; V: TRBV10-3; DNA: TGTGCCATCAGTCCCCCGGGACTAGCATCCGAGCAGTACTTC; CDR3: CAISPPGLASEQYF
J: TRBJ2-3; D: .; size: .; V: TRBV18; DNA: TGTGCCAGCTCAACATCACAGGGTCGCACAGATACGCAGTATTTT; CDR3: CASSTSQGRTDTQYF
J: TRBJ2-1; D: TRBD2; size: .; V: TRBV5-1; DNA: TGCGCCAGCAGCTTACTAGCGGGGAGCTCCTACAATGAGCAGTTCTTC; CDR3: CASSLLAGSSYNEQFF
J: TRBJ2-7; D: .; size: .; V: TRBV18; DNA: TGTGCCAGCTCACCGAGGACAGAAACCTACGAGCAGTACTTC; CDR3: CASSPRTETYEQYF
J: TRBJ2-7; D: TRBD1; size: .; V: TRBV6-5; DNA: TGTGCCAGCAGTTTGGGACCGGGACAGGGCCACGAGCAGTACTTC; CDR3: CASSLGPGQGHEQYF
J: TRBJ2-7; D: TRBD2; size: .; V: TRBV13; DNA: TGTGCCAGCAGTCCGGGACTAGTTTCCCACGAGCAGTACTTC; CDR3: CASSPGLVSHEQYF
J: TRBJ1-1; D: .; size: few; V: TRBV13; DNA: TGTGCCAGCAGCTTAGGCGTGGGCAGGAACACTGAAGCTTTCTTT; CDR3: CASSLGVGRNTEAFF
J: TRBJ2-7; D: TRBD1; size: .; V: TRBV18; DNA: TGTGCCAGCTCCAGGGGGCAATCCTACGAGCAGTACTTC; CDR3: CASSRGQSYEQYF
J: TRBJ2-3; D: .; size: few; V: TRBV14; DNA: TGTGCCAGCAGCCAATATCTCACCGGGGGCACAGATACGCAGTATTTT; CDR3: CASSQYLTGGTDTQYF